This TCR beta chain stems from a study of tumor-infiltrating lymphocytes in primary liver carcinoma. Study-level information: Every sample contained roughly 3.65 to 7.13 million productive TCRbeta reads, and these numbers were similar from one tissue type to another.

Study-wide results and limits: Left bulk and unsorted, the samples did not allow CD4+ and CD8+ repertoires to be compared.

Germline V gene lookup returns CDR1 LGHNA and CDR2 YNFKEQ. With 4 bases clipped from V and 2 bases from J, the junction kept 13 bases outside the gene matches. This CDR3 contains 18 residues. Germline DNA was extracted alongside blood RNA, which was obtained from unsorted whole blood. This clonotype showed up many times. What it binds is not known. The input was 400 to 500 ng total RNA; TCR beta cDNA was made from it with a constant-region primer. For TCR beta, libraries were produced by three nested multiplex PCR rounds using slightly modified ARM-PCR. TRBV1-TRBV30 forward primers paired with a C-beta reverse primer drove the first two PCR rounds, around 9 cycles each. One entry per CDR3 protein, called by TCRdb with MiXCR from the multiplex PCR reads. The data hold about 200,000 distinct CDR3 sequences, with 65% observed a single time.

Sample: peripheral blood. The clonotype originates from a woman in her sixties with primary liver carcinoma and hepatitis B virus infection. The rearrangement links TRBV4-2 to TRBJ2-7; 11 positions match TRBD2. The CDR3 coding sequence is TGTGCCAGCAGCCGGATCTTGCAGGGGACTAGCGGACCCTACGAGCAGTACTTC. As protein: CASSRILQGTSGPYEQYF.